Sequencing of this T cell receptor beta chain was carried out in a study of OX40 agonist ivuxolimab in advanced cancers. About the study: The mean age was 60 years, ranging from 23 to 79, with 80% to 85% of participants male. Study-wide results and limits: At 0.1 to 3.0 mg/kg and by week 6, clonal expansion occurred in CD4+ and CD8+ blood T cells.

This clone was observed a few times. Its antigen is undetermined. Trimming pared 5 bases from V and 5 bases from J, leaving 6 bases between. The CDR3 extends over 11 amino acids. CDR1 is LNHDA, CDR2 SQIVND, per germline (reference sequence). Sequencing used immunoSEQ multiplex PCR; TCRdb keeps in-frame clones, though not all of them. The repertoire includes 50,000 to 70,000 clones, around 88% of them detected once, and approximately 12% sits in the top ten. The sequence was obtained from an adult with an advanced solid tumor such as melanoma, head and neck, liver or kidney cancer. The chain links TRBV19 to TRBJ1-1; D not certain. This specimen was CD4+ or CD8+ T cells sorted from blood, taken in a trial of the OX40 agonist ivuxolimab. This CDR3 is CASSAGTEAFF. CDR3 nucleotides: TGTGCCAGTAGTGCCGGGACTGAAGCTTTCTTT.